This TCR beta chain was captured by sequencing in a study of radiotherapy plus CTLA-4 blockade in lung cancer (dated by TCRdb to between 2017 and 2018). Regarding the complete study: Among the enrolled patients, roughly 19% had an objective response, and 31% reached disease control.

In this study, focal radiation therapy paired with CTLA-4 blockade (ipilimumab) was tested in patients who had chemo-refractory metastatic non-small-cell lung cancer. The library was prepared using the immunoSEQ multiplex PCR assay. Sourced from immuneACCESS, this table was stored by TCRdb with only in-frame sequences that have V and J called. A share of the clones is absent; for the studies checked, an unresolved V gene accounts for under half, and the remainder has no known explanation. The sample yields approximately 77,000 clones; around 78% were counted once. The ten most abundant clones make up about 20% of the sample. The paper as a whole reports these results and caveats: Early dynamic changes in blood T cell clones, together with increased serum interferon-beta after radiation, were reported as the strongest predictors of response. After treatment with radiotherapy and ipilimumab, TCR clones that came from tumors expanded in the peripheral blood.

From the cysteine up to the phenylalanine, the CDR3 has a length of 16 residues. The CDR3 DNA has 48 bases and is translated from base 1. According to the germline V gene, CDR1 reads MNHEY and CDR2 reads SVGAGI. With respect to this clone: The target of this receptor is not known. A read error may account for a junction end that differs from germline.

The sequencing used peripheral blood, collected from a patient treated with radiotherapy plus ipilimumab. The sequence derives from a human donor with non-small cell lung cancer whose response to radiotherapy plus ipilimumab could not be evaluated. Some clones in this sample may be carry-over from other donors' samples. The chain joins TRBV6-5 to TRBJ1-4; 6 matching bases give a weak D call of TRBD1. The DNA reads TGTGCCGGCAGTTGGACAGCGAGTGCAACTAATGAAAAACTGTTTTTT. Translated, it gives CAGSWTASATNEKLFF.